This T cell receptor beta chain was observed in a study of shared clonotypes between healthy human individuals. This was a deep-level run. Sorted-subset replicate PCR reactions contained 150 to 200 ng DNA, corresponding to approximately 30,000 T cell genomes. Per the original data handling: Filtering of immunoSEQ junctional sequences could not match full-length read filtering. The method was immunoSEQ multiplex PCR; TCRdb's version includes in-frame clones alone and lacks a portion of them. V, J and clone size are those of that table, while D and trimming were read from the DNA. The data contain some 2,000,000 clones, 85% to 95% of them singletons. The CDR3 consists of 15 residues. V gave up 7 bases and J gave up 5 bases; unmatched junction bases: 11. Germline V gene sequence: CDR1 MDHEN, CDR2 SYDVKM. This clone was recorded once. Its cognate antigen is unknown. The study's findings and limits: Incomplete sequencing of sorted subsets was indicated by rarefaction despite large depth.

The V call is TRBV28, the J call TRBJ1-3; 7 bases are a match to TRBD1. Sequencing input: naive CD4+ T cells sorted from blood. Stated subset: CD45RA+ positively selected. The source is a young man in good health. The DNA of the CDR3 is TGTGCCAGCACCCACCAGGGGGGGCAAAGAAACACCATATATTTT. Encoded protein: CASTHQGGQRNTIYF.